Below are 25 T cell receptor beta chains sequenced from a single sample in a study of blood T cell repertoires in COVID-19. Clones were sequenced by immunoSEQ multiplex PCR, and TCRdb holds only the in-frame ones, with some missing. The sample carries some 180,000 clones, 70% to 80% recorded once. The sequenced material came from PBMCs or T cells enriched from blood (not recorded which). These receptors were collected from a woman aged 70-85 years in a cohort exposed to, infected with or recovered from COVID-19 (not recorded which).

This clone was found once. The chain links TRBV7-9 to TRBJ2-7; weak D call: TRBD1 (6 bases). Germline lookup yields CDR1 SEHNR and CDR2 FQNEAQ (reference sequence). The V and J ends lost 1 base and 2 bases respectively, with 12 bases between them. CDR3 length equals 15 residues. The CDR3 DNA reads as TGTGCCAGCAGCTTAGGGCAGGGGAGTCCCTACGAGCAGTACTTC. Amino acids: CASSLGQGSPYEQYF.

The V call is TRBV18, the J call TRBJ1-1; D may be TRBD1 (6 bases). With 2 bases removed from V and 5 bases from J, the gap between germline ends came to 12 bases. CDR1 is KGHSH and CDR2 is LQKENI in the germline V gene. The CDR3 has 14 amino acids. The CDR3 coding sequence is TGTGCCAGCTCACCAGCGGGGGCAGGGACTGAAGCTTTCTTT. Its translation: CASSPAGAGTEAFF.

The chain uses TRBV11-2 and TRBJ1-1; D perhaps matches TRBD1 (6 bases). From germline, CDR1 is SGHAT and CDR2 FQNNGV. The CDR3 is 16 residues long. V was shortened by 0 bases and J by 4 bases, with 15 bases between the two germline ends. CDR3 region: CASSLDGAGAGTEAFF. DNA of the CDR3: TGTGCCAGCAGCTTAGATGGAGCGGGGGCCGGCACTGAAGCTTTCTTT. Using reference TRBV11-2 and TRBJ1-1 for the parts outside the CDR3, the full variable domain is EAGVAQSPRYKIIEKRQSVAFWCNPISGHATLYWYQQILGQGPKLLIQFQNNGVVDDSQLPKDRFSAERLKGVDSTLKIQPAKLEDSAVYLCASSLDGAGAGTEAFFGQGTRLTVV.

This chain links TRBV2 with TRBJ2-2; D unresolved. Germline loops: CDR1 SNHLY, CDR2 FYNNEI. The V end lost 5 bases, the J end lost 4 bases, and 8 bases lay between the germline ends. The length of the CDR3 is 13 residues. This CDR3 is CASSLTFTGELFF. The CDR3 DNA is TGTGCCAGCAGTCTGACTTTCACCGGGGAGCTGTTTTTT.

The table lists this clone with a count of one. V usage is TRBV20-1 and J usage is TRBJ1-6; 7 bases align to TRBD1. CDR1 and CDR2 from the germline V gene are DFQATT and SNEGSKA (reference sequence). After removal of 3 bases from V and 9 bases from J, the junction contained 5 bases not matched to a gene. The CDR3 runs to 13 residues. Written as DNA, the CDR3 is TGCAGTGCTAGTAAACAGGGGCTTTCACCCCTCCACTTT. This translates into CSASKQGLSPLHF.

This chain connects TRBV7-9 to TRBJ1-2, with a tentative D call TRBD1 (6 bases). The germline gives CDR1 SEHNR, CDR2 FQNEAQ (reference sequence). This CDR3 spans 12 amino acids. CDR3 protein: CARGGVGYGYTF. DNA for the CDR3: TGTGCTAGAGGGGGTGTTGGCTATGGCTACACCTTC.

The chain carries TRBV29-1 and TRBJ2-7; possibly TRBD2 for D (6 bases). This CDR3 spans 12 amino acids. V lost 7 bases to trimming and J lost 6 bases, with 16 bases between them. Germline V CDR1 and CDR2: SQVTM, ANQGSEA. The CDR3 loop is CSGSGGGLEQYF. In DNA form, the CDR3 reads TGCAGCGGAAGCGGTGGAGGGCTCGAGCAGTACTTC.

This clone has more than one count but fewer than ten. This chain joins TRBV7-9 and TRBJ2-7; tentatively, D is TRBD2 (5 bases). Germline V CDR1 and CDR2: SEHNR, FQNEAQ (reference sequence). Trimming took 2 bases from V and 5 from J, leaving 7 bases between them. The CDR3 contains 12 residues. The CDR3 sequence: CASSLTGDEQYF. The CDR3 DNA reads as TGTGCCAGCAGCTTAACCGGGGACGAGCAGTACTTC.

V usage is TRBV6-1 and J usage is TRBJ2-7, with 9 bases aligning to TRBD1. Unmatched junction bases numbered 11, after V lost 2 bases and J lost 3 bases. CDR1 is MNHNS, CDR2 SASEGT, per germline. CDR3 length: 17 amino acids. The CDR3 region is CASSEISGTGLRYEQYF. The DNA of the CDR3 is TGTGCCAGCAGTGAAATTTCCGGGACAGGGCTCCGCTACGAGCAGTACTTC.

Points on this clone: Other nucleotide sequences from this sample produce the same CDR3. The chain is built from TRBV28 and TRBJ1-1; no reliable D call. V was cut by 4 bases and J by 2 bases, with 5 bases left in between. Germline V lookup: CDR1 MDHEN, CDR2 SYDVKM. The CDR3 has 12 residues. In DNA, the CDR3 is TGTGCCAGCAGTTCAGGAAACACTGAAGCTTTCTTT. The encoded protein is CASSSGNTEAFF.

V usage is TRBV5-1 and J usage is TRBJ1-6, with D maybe TRBD1 (5 bases). With 0 bases removed from V and 9 bases from J, the gap between germline ends came to 10 bases. The length of the CDR3 is 14 residues. Germline V gene sequence: CDR1 SGHRS, CDR2 YFSETQ. The CDR3 region has the DNA TGCGCCAGCAGCTTGGGGACCGGGGGTTCACCCCTCCACTTT. Amino acids: CASSLGTGGSPLHF.

This chain links TRBV10-3 with TRBJ2-5; D unresolved. The V gene lost 1 base and the J gene lost 5 bases, with 8 bases spanning the gap. The CDR3 covers 13 residues. Germline CDR1 reads ENHRY; CDR2 reads SYGVKD. As DNA, the CDR3 is TGTGCCATCAGTGAGTTCCTGGGCGAGACCCAGTACTTC. It specifies CAISEFLGETQYF.

The rearrangement links TRBV11-3 to TRBJ2-4; 7 bases are shared with TRBD1. Germline trimming cut 4 bases from V and 0 bases from J; bases unmatched to any gene: 9. CDR1 is SGHNT and CDR2 is YENEEA in the germline V gene. CDR3 length: 17 residues. The CDR3 sequence: CASSSKTGRLAKNIQYF. The CDR3 bases are TGTGCCAGCAGCTCTAAGACAGGGAGACTAGCCAAAAACATTCAGTACTTC.

J is TRBJ1-3 and V is TRBV7-2; D gene uncertain. Between the trimmed V and J ends, which lost 4 bases and 0 bases, there was a span of 19 bases. This CDR3 contains 18 residues. Looked up from germline, CDR1 is SGHTA and CDR2 is FQGNSA. CDR3 DNA sequence: TGTGCCAGCAGCTCCACCTCCGGGTCGGAGAACTCTGGAAACACCATATATTTT. Residues: CASSSTSGSENSGNTIYF.

The chain couples TRBV19 to TRBJ1-4; 9 nucleotides match TRBD1. Germline trimming cut 3 bases from V and 6 bases from J; bases unmatched to any gene: 11. The germline gives CDR1 LNHDA, CDR2 SQIVND (reference sequence). This CDR3 is 17 amino acids long. CDR3 in amino acids: CASSIQRLDRGDEKLFF. Written as DNA, the CDR3 is TGTGCCAGTAGTATTCAAAGACTCGACAGGGGGGATGAAAAACTGTTTTTT.

The chain combines TRBV5-1 with TRBJ2-1, with 11 bases matching TRBD2. The CDR3 has 15 amino acids. Trimming removed 6 bases from V and 7 bases from J; junction bases left unmatched: 9. Germline-derived CDR1 and CDR2 are SGHRS and YFSETQ. The CDR3 bases are TGCGCCAGCAACAAACTAGCGGGAGAAAAGAATGAGCAGTTCTTC. It encodes CASNKLAGEKNEQFF.

This chain links TRBV5-1 with TRBJ2-3; 15 bases agree with TRBD2. V was pared by 3 bases and J by 5 bases, with 7 bases of the junction left unmatched. The CDR3 spans 17 residues. Germline-derived CDR1 and CDR2 are SGHRS and YFSETQ. In DNA form, the CDR3 reads TGCGCCAGCAGCTGGGGGGGACTAGCGGGAGGACAAGATACGCAGTATTTT. It codes for CASSWGGLAGGQDTQYF.

This chain links TRBV9 with TRBJ1-2, with 12 bases identical to TRBD1. J lost 8 bases, V lost 4 bases, and 9 bases had no gene match. CDR3 length equals 15 residues. Germline CDR1 SGDLS, CDR2 YYNGEE. This CDR3 reads CASSPQGQGAGGYTF. The CDR3 DNA follows: TGTGCCAGCAGCCCTCAGGGACAGGGGGCAGGGGGCTACACCTTC. Looking up the rest from reference TRBV9 and TRBJ1-2 gives the full variable domain: DSGVTQTPKHLITATGQRVTLRCSPRSGDLSVYWYQQSLDQGLQFLIQYYNGEERAKGNILERFSAQQFPDLHSELNLSSLELGDSALYFCASSPQGQGAGGYTFGSGTRLTVV.

This rearrangement joins TRBV28 to TRBJ2-7; D gene uncertain. V gave up 11 bases and J gave up 0 bases, with 11 bases separating them. CDR3 length: 12 amino acids. CDR1 MDHEN and CDR2 SYDVKM come from the germline V gene. CDR3 loop: CAAAAASYEQYF. CDR3 nucleotide sequence: TGTGCCGCGGCTGCCGCCTCCTACGAGCAGTACTTC.

V is TRBV28 and J is TRBJ1-2; no firm D call. The CDR3 is made up of 11 amino acids. V gave up 3 bases and J gave up 6 bases, with 5 bases separating them. CDR1 MDHEN and CDR2 SYDVKM come from the germline V gene. The CDR3 sequence is CASSFQDGYTF. The CDR3 DNA sequence: TGTGCCAGCAGTTTTCAGGATGGCTACACCTTC.

The rearrangement links TRBV5-4 to TRBJ1-3; D is unclear. This CDR3 region has 15 residues. Germline V lookup: CDR1 SGHNT, CDR2 YYREEE (reference sequence). Trimming removed 1 base from V and 0 bases from J, with 8 bases in between. CDR3 nucleotides: TGTGCCAGCAGCTTGCCTGGAGGCTCTGGAAACACCATATATTTT. This codes for CASSLPGGSGNTIYF.

V usage is TRBV11-1 and J usage is TRBJ2-7; 9 bases agree with TRBD1. This CDR3 has 15 residues. Germline V gives CDR1 SGHAT, CDR2 FQDESV (reference sequence). V trimming: 0 bases; J trimming: 4 bases; junction bases outside the gene matches: 4. The CDR3 region is CASSLAGTGLYEQYF. In DNA, the CDR3 is TGTGCCAGCAGCTTAGCTGGGACAGGGCTTTACGAGCAGTACTTC.

This clone was counted a single time. The rearrangement joins TRBV12-5 to TRBJ2-1; D is possibly TRBD2 (7 bases). Trimming removed 1 base at V and 0 bases at J, with 19 bases between. CDR3 length: 19 amino acids. Germline V lookup: CDR1 LGHNT, CDR2 FRNRAP. The DNA for the CDR3 is TGTGCTAGTGGTTTGGGTCCAAGGCGGGGGCTGAGCTCCTACAATGAGCAGTTCTTC. It is translated as CASGLGPRRGLSSYNEQFF.

This chain uses TRBV29-1 with TRBJ1-4; D remains unclear. Germline loops: CDR1 SQVTM, CDR2 ANQGSEA. Between the trimmed V and J ends, which lost 5 bases and 7 bases, there was a span of 11 bases. This CDR3 has 12 residues. The CDR3 protein is CSVSGLSEKLFF. Here the CDR3 DNA reads TGCAGCGTTTCCGGGTTAAGTGAAAAACTGTTTTTT.

V gene TRBV9 combines with J gene TRBJ2-2; a possible D gene is TRBD1 (5 bases). This CDR3 region has 19 residues. V was clipped by 0 bases and J by 4 bases, with 22 bases between them. Germline V gene data show CDR1 as SGDLS and CDR2 as YYNGEE. The CDR3 region is CASSVAPAGINPVTGELFF. As DNA, the CDR3 is TGTGCCAGCAGCGTAGCTCCCGCAGGGATAAACCCCGTCACCGGGGAGCTGTTTTTT.